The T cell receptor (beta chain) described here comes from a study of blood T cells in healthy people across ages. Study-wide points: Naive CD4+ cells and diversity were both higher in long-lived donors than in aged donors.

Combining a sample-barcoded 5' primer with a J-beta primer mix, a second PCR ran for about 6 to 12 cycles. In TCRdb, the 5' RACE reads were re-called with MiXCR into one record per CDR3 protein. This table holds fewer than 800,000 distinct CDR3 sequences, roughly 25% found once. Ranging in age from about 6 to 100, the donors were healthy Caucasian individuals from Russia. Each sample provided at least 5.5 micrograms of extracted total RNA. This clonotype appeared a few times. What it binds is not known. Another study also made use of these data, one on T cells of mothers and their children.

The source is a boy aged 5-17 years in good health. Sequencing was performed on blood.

The CDR3, as DNA: TGTGCCAGCAGCTATATTGATCTGGGGCAGGTGATTAATTCGGAGACCCAGTACTTC. Amino acids: CASSYIDLGQVINSETQYF. The rearrangement links TRBV3-1 to TRBJ2-5; a weak D match, TRBD1 (5 bases). The CDR3 is 19 amino acids. The germline V and J ends were trimmed by 5 bases and 5 bases, with 30 bases remaining between them. Germline-derived CDR1 and CDR2 are LGHDT and YNNKEL (reference sequence).